Presented here are 8 T cell receptor beta chains from one specimen sequenced in a study of T cells in tuberculosis. Libraries were prepared by immunoSEQ multiplex PCR; TCRdb keeps only in-frame clonotypes and omits some of them. Among tens of thousands of clones listed, over 90% were seen once. Sequencing was performed on PBMCs. The receptors come from a donor aged 10-29 years with latent tuberculosis or without tuberculosis infection.

The chain joins TRBV2 to TRBJ1-1; tentatively, D is TRBD1 (5 bases). Germline V gene lookup returns CDR1 SNHLY and CDR2 FYNNEI. Trimming cost V 3 bases and J 4 bases, with 12 bases left between them. CDR3 length: 14 amino acids. CDR3 DNA sequence: TGTGCCAGCAGTGAGCAGGGTCTAGTCACTGAAGCTTTCTTT. This translates into CASSEQGLVTEAFF.

A single count supports this clone. The genes are TRBV13 and TRBJ2-7, with 10 bases lining up with TRBD1. CDR1 and CDR2 from the germline V gene are PRHDT and FYEKMQ (reference sequence). This CDR3 contains 15 residues. The V segment lost 4 bases and the J segment 1 base; nucleotides outside the gene matches: 4. CDR3 coding DNA: TGTGCCAGCAGCTCTCCGGGACAGGGGTCCTACGAGCAGTACTTC. Protein: CASSSPGQGSYEQYF.

The rearrangement uses TRBV7-9 and TRBJ2-2, with TRBD1 identical over 12 bases. The CDR3 extends over 17 amino acids. Germline loops: CDR1 SEHNR, CDR2 FQNEAQ (reference sequence). After removal of 5 bases from V and 5 bases from J, the junction contained 9 bases not matched to a gene. CDR3 residues: CASSRDRGPDGTGELFF. The CDR3 DNA is TGTGCCAGCAGCCGGGACAGGGGGCCTGACGGTACCGGGGAGCTGTTTTTT. The variable domain in full, completed from reference TRBV7-9 and TRBJ2-2, reads DTGVSQNPRHKITKRGQNVTFRCDPISEHNRLYWYRQTLGQGPEFLTYFQNEAQLEKSRLLSDRFSAERPKGSFSTLEIQRTEQGDSAMYLCASSRDRGPDGTGELFFGEGSRLTVL.

This rearrangement joins TRBV7-9 to TRBJ2-1; 10 nucleotides line up with TRBD2. V trimming: 2 bases; J trimming: 5 bases; junction bases outside the gene matches: 9. Germline assignment: CDR1 SEHNR and CDR2 FQNEAQ (reference sequence). CDR3 length equals 17 residues. The CDR3 DNA is TGTGCCAGCAGCTTACCCCTTGGAGCGGGAGGGGACAATGAGCAGTTCTTC. Protein sequence: CASSLPLGAGGDNEQFF.

The rearrangement joins TRBV25-1 to TRBJ1-1; 9 bases agree with TRBD1. Per germline, CDR1 MGHDK and CDR2 SYGVNS. The trim removed 8 bases at V and 11 bases at J, leaving 6 bases unmatched. The CDR3 sequence is 11 residues long. The CDR3 region has the DNA TGTGCCAGCGGGGGACAGGGTATCGCTTTCTTT. Amino acids: CASGGQGIAFF.

The chain has TRBV21-1 and TRBJ2-2; no DNA check was done on the table's D call, TRBD2. TRBV21-1 is assigned pseudogene status. There are 15 residues in the CDR3. The CDR3 reads CASTRRVTGTGELFF. The CDR3 DNA sequence: TGTGCCAGCACCCGACGGGTAACGGGCACCGGGGAGCTGTTTTTT.

The chain links TRBV11-2 to TRBJ2-1; D may be TRBD2 (6 bases). Germline V CDR1 and CDR2: SGHAT, FQNNGV. The CDR3 loop spans 17 amino acids. V was shortened by 5 bases and J by 0 bases, with 17 bases between the two germline ends. The CDR3, as DNA: TGTGCCAGCAGCCCAGCCCGCGGGATCCGCTCCTACAATGAGCAGTTCTTC. This gives the protein CASSPARGIRSYNEQFF.

The CDR3 spells CASSSNLAGGPDEQYF. The CDR3 nucleotides are TGTGCCAGCAGCTCAAATCTAGCGGGAGGGCCAGACGAGCAGTACTTC. The chain joins TRBV7-9 to TRBJ2-7; 12 nucleotides agree with TRBD2. From germline, CDR1 is SEHNR and CDR2 FQNEAQ (reference sequence). The CDR3 is 16 amino acids. The V and J ends lost 4 bases and 5 bases, in that order; junction bases with no gene match: 9.